The 14 T cell receptor beta chains given below trace back to one sample, sequenced in a study of CD8 T cells in Susac syndrome (dated by TCRdb to the late 2010s). Libraries were prepared through the immunoSEQ multiplex PCR assay. RNA was extracted using the RNeasy kit, and 0.5 to 1 microgram was reverse transcribed with random hexamers. TCRdb passed the public sequencing reads through fastp at Q25 and MiXCR, retaining productive beta sequences. Rows merge per CDR3 protein into single entries with the most common DNA and genes. The sample table shows approximately 110,000 distinct CDR3 sequences, and around 97% are seen once. In total, the top ten clones hold more than 0.095% of the sample. Sequencing used CD4+ T cells from PBMCs. The origin of the receptors is a human donor in good health.

The CDR3 region is CASSLVAGASTDTQYF. In nucleotides, the CDR3 is TGCGCCAGCAGCTTGGTTGCCGGGGCTAGCACAGATACGCAGTATTTT. This rearrangement joins TRBV5-1 to TRBJ2-3; the D call may be TRBD1 or TRBD2 (5 bases each). Looked up from germline, CDR1 is SGHRS and CDR2 is YFSETQ. V lost 0 bases, J lost 0 bases, and 11 bases lay in between. The length of the CDR3 is 16 residues.

The rearrangement joins TRBV9 to TRBJ1-2, with D perhaps TRBD1 (5 bases). CDR3 length equals 15 residues. V dropped 0 bases and J dropped 3 bases, with 12 bases sitting between them. The germline CDR1 and CDR2 sequences are SGDLS and YYNGEE. CDR3 protein: CASSVGGRSDYGYTF. The CDR3 nucleotides are TGTGCCAGCAGCGTAGGGGGACGGAGTGACTATGGCTACACCTTC.

The chain is built from TRBV3-1 and TRBJ2-6, with a weak D call TRBD1 (5 bases). The germline CDR1 and CDR2 sequences are LGHDT and YNNKEL (reference sequence). The CDR3 has 16 amino acids. V was shortened by 2 bases and J by 4 bases, with 12 bases between the two germline ends. CDR3 amino acids: CASSQTGAAGANVLTF. The CDR3 DNA is TGTGCCAGCAGCCAAACAGGCGCCGCAGGGGCCAACGTCCTGACTTTC. The entire variable domain, with the rest obtained from reference TRBV3-1 and TRBJ2-6, is as follows: DTAVSQTPKYLVTQMGNDKSIKCEQNLGHDTMYWYKQDSKKFLKIMFSYNNKELIINETVPNRFSPKSPDKAHLNLHINSLELGDSAVYFCASSQTGAAGANVLTFGAGSRLTVL.

This clonotype was counted a single time. The genes are TRBV2 and TRBJ2-5; TRBD1 matches 7 bases. Germline V gene lookup returns CDR1 SNHLY and CDR2 FYNNEI. Germline trimming cut 2 bases from V and 4 bases from J; bases unmatched to any gene: 4. There are 14 residues in the CDR3. CDR3: CASSETGARETQYF. In nucleotides, the CDR3 is TGTGCCAGCAGTGAAACAGGGGCGAGAGAGACCCAGTACTTC.

This chain links TRBV19 with TRBJ2-1; a possible D gene is TRBD1 (6 bases). The CDR3 runs 14 residues. With 1 base removed from V and 7 bases from J, the gap between germline ends came to 11 bases. Germline V gene data show CDR1 as LNHDA and CDR2 as SQIVND (reference sequence). The CDR3 DNA reads TGTGCCAGTAGTATAGGTCACCAGGGGAATGAGCAGTTCTTC. Translating gives CASSIGHQGNEQFF.

The rearrangement joins TRBV28 to TRBJ1-5; a possible D gene is TRBD1 (5 bases). Trimming took 2 bases from V and 6 from J, leaving 17 bases between them. The CDR3 spans 16 residues. Germline V CDR1 and CDR2: MDHEN, SYDVKM. The DNA of the CDR3 is TGTGCCAGCAGTTTACGGTCAGGGACCATAGCTCAGCCCCAGCATTTT. Encoded protein: CASSLRSGTIAQPQHF. Based on the CDR3 plus reference TRBV28 and TRBJ1-5, the full variable domain is DVKVTQSSRYLVKRTGEKVFLECVQDMDHENMFWYRQDPGLGLRLIYFSYDVKMKEKGDIPEGYSVSREKKERFSLILESASTNQTSMYLCASSLRSGTIAQPQHFGDGTRLSIL.

This sequence joins TRBV25-1 and TRBJ2-3; D remains ambiguous. The CDR3 spans 16 residues. V shed 2 bases and J shed 1 base, with 13 bases lying between them. Germline CDR1 MGHDK, CDR2 SYGVNS. The CDR3 sequence is CASSEPTEYGTDTQYF. CDR3 nucleotide sequence: TGTGCCAGCAGTGAACCTACGGAGTATGGCACAGATACGCAGTATTTT.

This clonotype has a handful of counts. The V gene is TRBV7-2, the J gene TRBJ2-7, with D possibly being TRBD1 (5 bases). From germline, CDR1 is SGHTA and CDR2 FQGNSA. The CDR3 is 14 residues long. The V end lost 2 bases, the J end lost 2 bases, and 10 bases lay between the germline ends. CDR3: CASSLRTLTYEQYF. CDR3 coding DNA: TGTGCCAGCAGCTTAAGGACACTGACCTACGAGCAGTACTTC.

J is TRBJ2-3 and V is TRBV7-2, with TRBD1 identical over 12 bases. CDR1 and CDR2 (germline): SGHTA, FQGNSA. V gave up 8 bases and J gave up 3 bases; unmatched junction bases: 6. CDR3 length equals 15 residues. DNA of the CDR3: TGTGCCAGCGGGACAGGGGGCTCGGGGACAGATACGCAGTATTTT. Its translation is CASGTGGSGTDTQYF.

V gene TRBV7-9 combines with J gene TRBJ2-3; D uncertain. Germline loops: CDR1 SEHNR, CDR2 FQNEAQ (reference sequence). This CDR3 has 13 amino acids. The ends were cut back, 3 bases at V and 7 bases at J, with 11 bases in the middle. The CDR3 sequence: CASSLDPRHTQYF. As DNA, the CDR3 is TGTGCCAGCAGCTTGGACCCAAGGCATACGCAGTATTTT.

This chain uses TRBV20-1 with TRBJ1-1, with TRBD1 matching 10 bases. The CDR3 extends over 14 amino acids. Germline loops: CDR1 DFQATT, CDR2 SNEGSKA (reference sequence). The ends lost 5 bases at V and 4 bases at J; junction bases unmatched: 7. The CDR3, as DNA: TGCAGTGCTCCGAGACAGGGGGCGATCACTGAAGCTTTCTTT. It specifies CSAPRQGAITEAFF.

This clonotype appeared once. This chain joins TRBV27 and TRBJ2-3, with a tentative D call TRBD2 (6 bases). The CDR3 length is 16 residues. V lost 5 bases and J 2 bases, leaving 17 bases between the germline ends. Germline V lookup: CDR1 MNHEY, CDR2 SMNVEV (reference sequence). In DNA, the CDR3 is TGTGCCAGCAGTCCAAAGATGACTAGGTTCACAGATACGCAGTATTTT. Amino acid sequence: CASSPKMTRFTDTQYF.

The chain links TRBV9 to TRBJ1-2, with D perhaps matching TRBD1 (5 bases). Germline V CDR1 and CDR2: SGDLS, YYNGEE. The CDR3 is 15 amino acids. V lost 0 bases, J lost 4 bases, and 13 bases lay in between. The CDR3 region has the DNA TGTGCCAGCAGCGTAGCAGCACAGGCCACCTATGGCTACACCTTC. Translating gives CASSVAAQATYGYTF.

This chain links TRBV9 with TRBJ1-1; D unclear. The CDR3 consists of 14 residues. The V gene's germline CDR1 is SGDLS and CDR2 YYNGEE. V was trimmed by 0 bases and J by 1 base, leaving 7 bases between them. This chain's CDR3 is CASSVDPQNTEAFF. In DNA, the CDR3 is TGTGCCAGCAGCGTAGACCCGCAGAACACTGAAGCTTTCTTT. The whole variable domain, filled in from reference TRBV9 and TRBJ1-1, reads DSGVTQTPKHLITATGQRVTLRCSPRSGDLSVYWYQQSLDQGLQFLIQYYNGEERAKGNILERFSAQQFPDLHSELNLSSLELGDSALYFCASSVDPQNTEAFFGQGTRLTVV.